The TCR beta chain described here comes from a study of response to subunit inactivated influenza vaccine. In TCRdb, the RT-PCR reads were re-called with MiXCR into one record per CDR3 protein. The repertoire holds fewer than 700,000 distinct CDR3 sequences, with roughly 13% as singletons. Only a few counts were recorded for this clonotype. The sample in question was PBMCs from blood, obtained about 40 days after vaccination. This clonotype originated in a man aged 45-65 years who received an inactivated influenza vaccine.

The chain's CDR3 is CASGLRDSTDTQYF. CDR3 in DNA: TGTGCCAGCGGCCTCCGGGACAGCACAGATACGCAGTATTTT. The rearrangement joins TRBV6-2 or TRBV6-3 to TRBJ2-3; the D call may be TRBD1 or TRBD2 (5 bases each). This CDR3 region has 14 residues. The V end was cut by 8 bases, the J end by 0 bases, with 12 bases between. Germline values: CDR1 MNHEY, CDR2 SVGEGT.